Given below is one TCR beta chain in context. TCRdb re-called the RT-PCR reads through MiXCR, storing one row per CDR3 protein. Of 650,000 to 800,000 distinct CDR3 sequences listed, about a fifth are singletons. Germline-derived CDR1 and CDR2 are MNHNS and SASEGT. This CDR3 has 15 amino acids. Trimming took off 6 bases at V and 0 bases at J, with 12 bases between the two ends. The data belong to a study of response to subunit inactivated influenza vaccine. The TCR originated in a middle-aged man who received an inactivated influenza vaccine. V is TRBV6-1 and J is TRBJ2-1; D tentatively reads TRBD1 or TRBD2 (5 bases each). Material: PBMCs from blood, obtained 5 days after vaccination. The CDR3, as DNA: TGTGCCAGCAGGAAGGGGCGGGCCTCCTACAATGAGCAGTTCTTC. Translated: CASRKGRASYNEQFF.